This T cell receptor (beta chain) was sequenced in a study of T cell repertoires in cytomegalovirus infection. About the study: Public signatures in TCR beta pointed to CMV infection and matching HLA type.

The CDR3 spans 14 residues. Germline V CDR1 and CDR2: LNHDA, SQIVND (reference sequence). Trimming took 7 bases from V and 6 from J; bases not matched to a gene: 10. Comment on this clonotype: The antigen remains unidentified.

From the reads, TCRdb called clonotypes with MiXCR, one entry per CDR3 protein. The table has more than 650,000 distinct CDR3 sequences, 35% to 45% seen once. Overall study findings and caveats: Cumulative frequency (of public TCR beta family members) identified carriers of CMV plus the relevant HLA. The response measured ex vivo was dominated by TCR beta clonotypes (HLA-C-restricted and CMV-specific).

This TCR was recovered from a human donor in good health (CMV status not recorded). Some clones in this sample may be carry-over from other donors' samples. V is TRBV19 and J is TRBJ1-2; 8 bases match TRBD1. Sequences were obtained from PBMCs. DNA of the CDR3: TGTGCCAGTACCGGGACAGGACAGCCGCATGGCTACACCTTC. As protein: CASTGTGQPHGYTF.